This T cell receptor beta chain was recorded in a study of blood T cell repertoires in COVID-19. Overall study context: In each case, the material was cDNA or gDNA derived from T cells, B-cell-depleted T cells, or PBMCs.

Under the authors' procedure: Nucleated cell counts were estimated from reference gene primer amplification. The assay was immunoSEQ multiplex PCR, and TCRdb's table has in-frame clones only and misses some. The DNA was the basis for D and trimming; V, J and clone size are from that table. The sample has about 380,000 clones; 70% to 90% are singletons. Trimming removed 0 bases from V and 2 bases from J; junction bases left unmatched: 8. Germline V gene lookup returns CDR1 SGDLS and CDR2 YYNGEE. The CDR3 spans 17 residues. The chain carries TRBV9 and TRBJ2-1, with TRBD2 matching over 7 bases. The TCR sequence derives from a woman aged 18-29 years who had recovered from COVID-19. Sequenced sample: PBMCs or T cells enriched from blood (not recorded which). The CDR3 DNA is TGTGCCAGCAGCGTAGGTCTGTGGGGGGGTGCCTACAATGAGCAGTTCTTC. Protein sequence: CASSVGLWGGAYNEQFF.